This T cell receptor beta chain was identified in a study of T cells in Graves' hyperthyroidism and ophthalmopathy. RNA transcripts provided the source from which TCR beta CDR3 regions were amplified. HTBI primers were the set used in a first-round RT-PCR of the TCR CDR3. In TCRdb, the multiplex PCR reads were re-called with MiXCR into one record per CDR3 protein. The table shows 400,000 to 500,000 distinct CDR3 sequences, with about 14% occurring only once. Clinical symptoms, serum thyroxine, TRAb, thyroid ultrasound and orbital computed tomography established diagnosis. From more than 9.5 ml of fresh peripheral blood, PBMCs were isolated. Losses at the gene ends were 6 bases for V and 9 bases for J; bases not matched to a gene: 16. Germline lookup yields CDR1 MNHNS and CDR2 SASEGT. This CDR3 has 17 amino acids. Whole-study findings and limits: Separation of ophthalmopathy from stable hyperthyroidism was achieved by a 13 V-J model. The blood repertoire included most of the expanded thyroid clonotypes above 0.001.

A word on this clonotype: No antigen is known for it.

This TCR was sampled from a man aged 18 to 30 with Graves' ophthalmopathy. The chain links TRBV6-1 to TRBJ2-1; 11 nucleotides line up with TRBD2. Sequenced sample: blood. CDR3 loop: CASRPLSGGALYGEQFF. The CDR3 DNA reads as TGTGCCAGCAGACCTCTTAGCGGGGGGGCCCTTTACGGTGAGCAGTTCTTC.